Included here is one T cell receptor (beta chain) sequence, with context. Its specificity is not known. V lost 5 bases to trimming and J lost 2 bases, with 15 bases between them. Per germline, CDR1 SGHTA and CDR2 FQGNSA. This CDR3 region has 15 residues. This sample is part of a study of vaccination and CD4 T cells after COVID-19. Study-wide background: Convalescent study patients returned SARS-CoV-2 positive nasal swab PCR results, with 8 or 9 mild cases and one severe. Overlapping spike peptides served as the stimulus for the cells. These peptides came from SARS-CoV-2 and from the common cold coronaviruses HCoV-NL63, HCoV-OC43 and HCoV-229E. Study-wide results and limits: Post-vaccination reactive clonotypes (median roughly 41) did not differ significantly from post-infection (approximately 22).

Sequencing of the DNA from cultured CD4+ T cells was carried out with the Oncomine TCR Beta short-read assay. TCRdb called the PCR reads again in MiXCR, with one record for every CDR3 protein. The sample shows about 12,000 distinct CDR3 sequences, roughly 61% of them seen only once. The treatment is: approximately 10-day PBMC culture with coronavirus spike peptide pools or control peptides (ViraFEST assay). With peptide pools, ViraFEST first expanded antigen-specific T cells and afterwards sequenced their TCRs. Sequences were obtained from CD4+ T cells from blood, cultured in vitro. This TCR was recovered from a human donor who had recovered from COVID-19. The chain employs TRBV7-2 and TRBJ2-5; D may be TRBD2 (5 bases). Written as DNA, the CDR3 is TGTGCCAGCAGCACCGGACGGACGGGGCAAGAGACCCAGTACTTC. Its translation: CASSTGRTGQETQYF.